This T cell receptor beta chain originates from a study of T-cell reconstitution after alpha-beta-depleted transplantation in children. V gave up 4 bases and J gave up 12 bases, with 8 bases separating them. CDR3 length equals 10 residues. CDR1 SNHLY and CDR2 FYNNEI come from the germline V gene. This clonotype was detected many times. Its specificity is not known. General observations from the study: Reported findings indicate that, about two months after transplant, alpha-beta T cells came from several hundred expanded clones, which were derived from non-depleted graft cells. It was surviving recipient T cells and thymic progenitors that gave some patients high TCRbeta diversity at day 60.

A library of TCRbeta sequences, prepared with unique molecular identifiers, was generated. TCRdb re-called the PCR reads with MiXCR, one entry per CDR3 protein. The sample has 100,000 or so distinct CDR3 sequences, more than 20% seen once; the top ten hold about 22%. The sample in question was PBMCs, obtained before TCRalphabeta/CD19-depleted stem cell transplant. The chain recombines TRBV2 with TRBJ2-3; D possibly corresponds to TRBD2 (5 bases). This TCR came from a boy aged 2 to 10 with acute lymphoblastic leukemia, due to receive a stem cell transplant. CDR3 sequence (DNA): TGTGCCAGCAGTGGGACTTCACAGTATTTT. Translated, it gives CASSGTSQYF. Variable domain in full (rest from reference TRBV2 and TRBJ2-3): EPEVTQTPSHQVTQMGQEVILRCVPISNHLYFYWYRQILGQKVEFLVSFYNNEISEKSEIFDDQFSVERPDGSNFTLKIRSTKLEDSAMYFCASSGTSQYFGPGTRLTVL.